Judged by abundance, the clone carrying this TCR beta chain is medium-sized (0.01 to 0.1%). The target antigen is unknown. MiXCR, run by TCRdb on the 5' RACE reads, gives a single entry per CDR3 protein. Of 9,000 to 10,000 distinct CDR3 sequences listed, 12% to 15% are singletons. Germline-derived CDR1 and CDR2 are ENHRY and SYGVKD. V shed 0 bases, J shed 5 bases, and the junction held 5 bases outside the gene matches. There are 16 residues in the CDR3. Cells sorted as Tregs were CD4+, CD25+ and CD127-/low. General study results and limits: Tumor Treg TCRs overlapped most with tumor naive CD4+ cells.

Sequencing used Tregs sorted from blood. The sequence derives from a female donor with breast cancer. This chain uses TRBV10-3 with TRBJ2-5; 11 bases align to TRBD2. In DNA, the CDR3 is TGTGCCATCAGTGAGTCAACTAGCGGGAGTAGGGAGACCCAGTACTTC. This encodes CAISESTSGSRETQYF.